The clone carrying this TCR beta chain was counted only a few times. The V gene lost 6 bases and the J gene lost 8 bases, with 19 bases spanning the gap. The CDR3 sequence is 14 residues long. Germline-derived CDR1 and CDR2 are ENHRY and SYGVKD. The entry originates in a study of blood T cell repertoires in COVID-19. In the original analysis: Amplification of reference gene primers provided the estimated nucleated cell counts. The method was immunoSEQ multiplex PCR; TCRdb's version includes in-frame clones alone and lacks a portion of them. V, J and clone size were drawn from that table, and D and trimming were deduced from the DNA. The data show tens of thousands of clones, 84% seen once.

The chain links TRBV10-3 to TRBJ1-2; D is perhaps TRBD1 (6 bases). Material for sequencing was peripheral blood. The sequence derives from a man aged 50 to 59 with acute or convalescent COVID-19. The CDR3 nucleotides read TGTGCCATCAGAGAAGAACAGGGTTCCAGGGGCTACACCTTC. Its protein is CAIREEQGSRGYTF.